The rows below give T cell receptor beta chains drawn from one sample of a study of blood T cells in healthy people across ages. TCRdb passed the 5' RACE reads through MiXCR, listing each CDR3 protein once. The sample holds 1.5 million or so distinct CDR3 sequences; approximately 39% are singletons and the top ten take roughly 3.7%. Sequencing was carried out using blood. The receptors derive from a woman under 30 in good health. Both conserved end residues are part of each CDR3. The D gene is left open where the match is weak. Expanded clones get a size class; other rows say once, few or many, or leave the size out.

TRBD1	TRBV7-2	.	TRBJ1-1	TGTGCCAGCAGCAGCTACAGGGGGGTGAACACTGAAGCTTTCTTT	CASSSYRGVNTEAFF
.	TRBV12-3/TRBV12-4	.	TRBJ1-1	TGTGCCAGCAGTGTAAGGGTCTGGGCGACGGCTTTCTTT	CASSVRVWATAFF
.	TRBV7-9	.	TRBJ1-2	TGTGCCAGCAGCTCCATAGGGATGGCAAACTATGGCTACACCTTC	CASSSIGMANYGYTF
TRBD2	TRBV6-5	.	TRBJ2-5	TGTGCCAGCAGTTACTCTGTAGCGGGGGCGAGCGATGAGCAGTACTTC	CASSYSVAGASDEQYF
.	TRBV5-1	many	TRBJ2-3	TGTGCCAGCAGCTCTGCTAGCACAGATACGCAGTATTTT	CASSSASTDTQYF
.	TRBV25-1	.	TRBJ2-3	TGTGCCAGCAGTGGGCGCAGGGGTGTAAACACAGATACGCAGTATTTT	CASSGRRGVNTDTQYF
.	TRBV6-1	.	TRBJ1-2	TGTGCCAGCAGTGAAGGGGGGGCGACTTGGTATGGCTACACCTTC	CASSEGGATWYGYTF
TRBD2	TRBV10-3	.	TRBJ2-3	TGTGCCATCAGCGAACCGGGGGGGACAGATACGCAGTATTTT	CAISEPGGTDTQYF
TRBD1	TRBV12-5	.	TRBJ2-1	TGTGCTAGTGGTTTGCGGACAGGGGCTTGGCGGGACTACAATGAGCAGTTCTTC	CASGLRTGAWRDYNEQFF
TRBD2	TRBV5-1	few	TRBJ2-7	TGCGCCAGCAGCTCCCAGGGTAGCGGGGCAACCTACGAGCAGTACTTC	CASSSQGSGATYEQYF
.	TRBV12-3/TRBV12-4	few	TRBJ2-1	TGTGCCAGCAGTTTTGCGGGTACTCAGTTCTTC	CASSFAGTQFF
.	TRBV20-1	.	TRBJ2-7	TGCAGTGCTGTACAGACCGCCGAGCAGTACTTC	CSAVQTAEQYF
.	TRBV20-1	.	TRBJ2-1	TGCAGTGCAAGGGAGAGCCCCTACAATGAGCGGTTCTTC	CSARESPYNERFF
.	TRBV29-1	.	TRBJ2-5	TGCAGCGTTGGGCTTATCCAAGAGACCCAGTACTTC	CSVGLIQETQYF
.	TRBV20-1	.	TRBJ2-1	TGCAGTGCTAGGAACGCTGGGAAGGGGGTCGGGCAGTTCTTC	CSARNAGKGVGQFF
TRBD2	TRBV13	.	TRBJ2-1	TGTGCCAGCAGCTCGTGGACTAGCGGCAACAACAATGAGCAGTTCTTC	CASSSWTSGNNNEQFF
.	TRBV12-3/TRBV12-4	.	TRBJ1-1	TGTGCCAGCAGGAGGGTTGGCACTGAAGCTTTCTTT	CASRRVGTEAFF
.	TRBV5-1	.	TRBJ1-6	TGCGCCAGCAGCTTGGCCGCGGGACATTTGAGCTCCTATAATTCACCCCTCCACTTT	CASSLAAGHLSSYNSPLHF
.	TRBV12-3/TRBV12-4	few	TRBJ1-1	TGTGCCAGCAGCCTCCCCCGGACAGTGAACACTGAAGCTTTCTTT	CASSLPRTVNTEAFF
.	TRBV10-2	.	TRBJ2-3	TGCGCCAGCAGTGAGCCCGCCCTCGGTAGGGATACGCAGTATTTT	CASSEPALGRDTQYF
TRBD2	TRBV20-1	few	TRBJ2-3	TGCAGTGCTAGGACTAGCGGTAAAGCAGATACGCAGTATTTT	CSARTSGKADTQYF
TRBD1	TRBV12-3/TRBV12-4	few	TRBJ2-4	TGTGCCAGCAGTCCGCAGACAGGGGACAAGTACTTC	CASSPQTGDKYF
.	TRBV12-3/TRBV12-4	.	TRBJ2-7	TGTGCCAGCAGTCCCACGATCGCCTCCTACGAGCAGTACTTC	CASSPTIASYEQYF
.	TRBV2	.	TRBJ2-3	TGTGCCAGCAGCTACCTTGGCGGGTCCGCGGGGCACACAGATACGCAGTATTTT	CASSYLGGSAGHTDTQYF
TRBD1	TRBV29-1	few	TRBJ2-3	TGCAGCGTTGATCAAACAGGGGGCCCAGATACGCAGTATTTT	CSVDQTGGPDTQYF
TRBD2	TRBV7-8	.	TRBJ2-3	TGTGCCAGCAGCTCCGCTAGCGGGCTGGATACGCAGTATTTT	CASSSASGLDTQYF
.	TRBV28	.	TRBJ2-7	TGTGCCAGCAGAGAGGGATTAGAGCTCGAGCAGTACTTC	CASREGLELEQYF
TRBD1	TRBV12-3/TRBV12-4	few	TRBJ1-1	TGTGCCACCAAGGACAGGGAACTCCTGGGGGACACTGAAGCTTTCTTT	CATKDRELLGDTEAFF
.	TRBV4-2	.	TRBJ1-1	TGTGCCAGCAGCCAAGCGGGGGGACGGGGCACTGAAGCTTTCTTT	CASSQAGGRGTEAFF
.	TRBV25-1	.	TRBJ1-5	TGTGCCAGCAGTGAATTGGGGCACGGACAGCCCCAGCATTTT	CASSELGHGQPQHF
TRBD2	TRBV3-1	once	TRBJ2-3	TGTGCCAGCAGCCAAAGACTAGCGGGGGCAGATACGCAGTATTTT	CASSQRLAGADTQYF
TRBD2	TRBV12-3/TRBV12-4	.	TRBJ2-1	TGTGCCAGCAGTGGGACTATATGGGGGGAGACCCAGTTCTTC	CASSGTIWGETQFF
.	TRBV29-1	.	TRBJ2-1	TGCAGCGTTGGGGGCGATTCCATAGTCTATGAGCAGTTCTTC	CSVGGDSIVYEQFF
.	TRBV6-2/TRBV6-3	.	TRBJ1-1	TGTGCCAGCAACAACCACAGGGCCATGAACACTGAAGCTTTCTTT	CASNNHRAMNTEAFF
.	TRBV20-1	.	TRBJ1-5	TGCAGTGCTGGCCCTGGAGGGATTAGCAATCAGCCCCAGCATTTT	CSAGPGGISNQPQHF
TRBD1	TRBV2	.	TRBJ1-2	TGTGCCAGCCCTGTCGGACAGGGGACTCGTGGCTACACCTTC	CASPVGQGTRGYTF
.	TRBV2	.	TRBJ2-7	TGTGCCAGCAGTGAAGATAGAGGGTCCTACTACGAGCAGTACTTC	CASSEDRGSYYEQYF
TRBD2	TRBV9	few	TRBJ2-3	TGTGCCAGCGATAGCGGGAGTGGGACAGATACGCAGTATTTT	CASDSGSGTDTQYF
.	TRBV7-2	many	TRBJ2-1	TGTGCCAGCAGCCCGCTAGAAGAGCAGTTCTTC	CASSPLEEQFF
TRBD1	TRBV12-3/TRBV12-4	.	TRBJ1-4	TGTGCCAGCAGTTTAGGGGGGCAGGGGGCTGAAAAACTGTTTTTT	CASSLGGQGAEKLFF